These 4 T cell receptor beta chains came from one sample sequenced in a study of synovial regulatory T cells in juvenile arthritis. Clones were read by immunoSEQ multiplex PCR, and TCRdb kept only the in-frame ones, dropping some. The sample data list around 8,000 clones. Sequencing used Treg cells from blood. Subset defined: remaining (HLA-DR-negative) circulating blood Treg cells. The receptors shown here come from a donor between 2 and 35 years old with juvenile idiopathic arthritis.

Its frequency marks this clone as medium-sized. This CDR3 reads CASSLTAGELFF. This chain links TRBV11-1 with TRBJ2-2. CDR1 and CDR2 from the germline V gene are SGHAT and FQDESV (reference sequence). This CDR3 is 12 amino acids long. No DNA has been recorded.

The genes are TRBV10-3 and TRBJ2-1; TCRdb indicates TRBD1, and absent DNA this call remains unverified. The CDR3 sequence is 16 residues long. A DNA sequence was not provided. From germline, CDR1 is ENHRY and CDR2 SYGVKD. The CDR3 loop is CAISEGKGGAYNEQFF.

This sequence joins TRBV25-1 and TRBJ1-4. CDR1 and CDR2 from the germline V gene are MGHDK and SYGVNS. This CDR3 contains 14 residues. No DNA is given. The CDR3 protein is CASSEVATNEKLFF.

This clone ranks as medium-sized in terms of frequency. This chain links TRBV7-2 with TRBJ1-5; as DNA is missing, the TRBD1 call by TCRdb cannot be tested. This CDR3 contains 14 residues. No DNA appears here. Germline CDR1 and CDR2: SGHTA and FQGNSA. Here the CDR3 reads CASSRTVSNQPQHF.